These 32 T cell receptor beta chains originate from one sample sequenced in a study of blood T cell repertoires in COVID-19. The method was immunoSEQ multiplex PCR; TCRdb's version includes in-frame clones alone and lacks a portion of them. Of a few hundred thousand clones in the sample, 88% are singletons; the top ten hold over 4%. Sequences were obtained from peripheral blood. Receptors were obtained from a man in his sixties who had recovered from COVID-19.

The chain links TRBV7-8 to TRBJ2-7, with TRBD1 matching 8 bases. CDR1 is SGHVS and CDR2 is FQNEAQ in the germline V gene. Unmatched junction bases numbered 6, after V lost 2 bases and J lost 3 bases. This CDR3 has 15 residues. The CDR3 DNA sequence: TGTGCCAGCAGCTTATCTAGGACAGGGAACTACGAGCAGTACTTC. It specifies CASSLSRTGNYEQYF.

The CDR3 DNA follows: TGTGCCAGTAGGCGGGCAGGGACAGCTAGCACAGATACGCAGTATTTT. Encoded protein: CASRRAGTASTDTQYF. V and J are TRBV19 and TRBJ2-3; TRBD1 matches 7 bases. J gave up 0 bases and V 6 bases, and 9 bases lay outside the gene matches. Germline CDR1 reads LNHDA; CDR2 reads SQIVND (reference sequence). The CDR3 length is 16 residues.

This clone occurred once. The chain recombines TRBV5-1 with TRBJ1-4; D ambiguous. V lost 4 bases and J 4 bases, leaving 11 bases between the germline ends. The CDR3 is 14 residues long. In germline, CDR1 is SGHRS, CDR2 YFSETQ. In DNA, the CDR3 is TGCGCCAGCAGCCCCTCGAGGAGTAATGAAAAACTGTTTTTT. This sequence encodes CASSPSRSNEKLFF.

In its sample, this clone was seen once. J is TRBJ2-5 and V is TRBV7-6; perhaps TRBD2 as D (7 bases). CDR1 is SGHVS, CDR2 FNYEAQ, per germline. The length of the CDR3 is 17 residues. Trimming removed 2 bases from V and 5 bases from J, with 21 bases in between. The CDR3 is CASSLQAGRGGAETQYF. As DNA, the CDR3 is TGTGCCAGCAGCTTACAAGCGGGTAGAGGGGGGGCGGAGACCCAGTACTTC.

This clone was found a few times. The chain recombines TRBV6-1 with TRBJ2-5, with D possibly TRBD1 on 8 matching bases. The CDR3 consists of 16 residues. CDR1 and CDR2 from the germline V gene are MNHNS and SASEGT. V was cut by 0 bases and J by 3 bases, with 14 bases left in between. In nucleotides, the CDR3 is TGTGCCAGCAGTGAAGCCTACAGGGGGGGAAAAGAGACCCAGTACTTC. This gives the protein CASSEAYRGGKETQYF.

CDR3 residues: CASSRDTGSKYSPLHF. CDR3 nucleotide sequence: TGCGCCAGCAGCCGAGACACAGGGAGTAAATATTCACCCCTCCACTTT. The chain joins TRBV4-1 to TRBJ1-6; possible D gene TRBD1, 6 bases. Trimming shortened V by 4 bases and J by 8 bases, and 18 bases separated the two germline ends. Germline CDR1 MGHRA, CDR2 YSYEKL. The length of the CDR3 is 16 residues.

The V and J genes are TRBV2 and TRBJ1-5; TRBD1 matches at 8 bases. Germline CDR1 is SNHLY and CDR2 is FYNNEI. CDR3 size: 16 residues. J lost 1 base, V lost 6 bases, and 8 bases had no gene match. Written as DNA, the CDR3 is TGTGCCAGCAGCGCGGACAGGGCTGCGAGCAATCAGCCCCAGCATTTT. This codes for CASSADRAASNQPQHF.

The genes are TRBV19 and TRBJ1-1, with D hard to call. The CDR3 covers 14 residues. CDR1 is LNHDA and CDR2 is SQIVND in the germline V gene (reference sequence). V was cut by 7 bases and J by 5 bases, with 17 bases left in between. The CDR3: CASTPGGSGTEAFF. CDR3 DNA: TGTGCCAGTACCCCTGGCGGATCGGGTACTGAAGCTTTCTTT.

The J gene is TRBJ2-5, the V gene TRBV12-3 or TRBV12-4, with unresolved D. This CDR3 is 13 amino acids long. The germline V and J ends were trimmed by 7 bases and 1 base, with 10 bases remaining between them. CDR3 sequence reads: CASNGRPQETQYF. CDR3 in DNA: TGTGCCAGCAACGGCAGGCCCCAAGAGACCCAGTACTTC.

This sequence joins TRBV24-1 and TRBJ2-2; 12 bases are shared with TRBD2. The CDR3 spans 18 residues. V lost 5 bases and J lost 7; bases outside the gene matches: 13. Germline CDR1 is KGHDR and CDR2 is SFDVKD. CDR3 in amino acids: CATSAPSGGAYRDGELFF. For the CDR3, the DNA is TGTGCCACCAGTGCTCCTAGCGGGGGGGCCTATCGGGACGGGGAGCTGTTTTTT.

The rearrangement links TRBV21-1 to TRBJ2-7; the D call TRBD1 from the table was never checked on the DNA. TRBV21-1 is tagged as a pseudogene. This CDR3 has 14 residues. The CDR3 here is CASSKVLGLSEQYF. CDR3 DNA: TGTGCCAGCAGCAAAGTCCTTGGGCTGTCCGAGCAGTACTTC.

The J gene is TRBJ2-7, the V gene TRBV7-9, with 14 bases aligning to TRBD2. Trimming at V came to 5 bases and at J to 0 bases, leaving 3 bases not matched to a gene. Germline CDR1 and CDR2: SEHNR and FQNEAQ (reference sequence). The CDR3 consists of 16 residues. CDR3 sequence (DNA): TGTGCCAGCAGCATTGGGACTAGCGGGAGCTCCTACGAGCAGTACTTC. Protein product: CASSIGTSGSSYEQYF.

This chain uses TRBV13 with TRBJ2-1, with TRBD1 matching over 9 bases. The CDR3 contains 16 residues. Trimming removed 5 bases from V and 0 bases from J; junction bases left unmatched: 5. Germline CDR1 reads PRHDT; CDR2 reads FYEKMQ (reference sequence). For the CDR3, the DNA is TGTGCCAGCAGCAGGAAACAGGGGGCCTCCTACAATGAGCAGTTCTTC. This codes for CASSRKQGASYNEQFF.

This clone came up once. The genes are TRBV6-2 or TRBV6-3 and TRBJ2-3; no reliable D call. CDR1 and CDR2 from the germline V gene are MNHEY and SVGEGT. Trimming shortened V by 5 bases and J by 2 bases, and 5 bases separated the two germline ends. CDR3 size: 12 residues. The chain's CDR3 is CASSRNTDTQYF. Here the CDR3 DNA reads TGTGCCAGCAGTCGTAACACAGATACGCAGTATTTT.

The chain employs TRBV4-2 and TRBJ2-3, with a tentative D call TRBD2 (6 bases). Trimming cost V 0 bases and J 4 bases, with 17 bases left between them. Germline V gene sequence: CDR1 LGHNA, CDR2 YNFKEQ. This CDR3 spans 17 amino acids. The CDR3 DNA is TGTGCCAGCAGCCAAGATATGACTAGAAGGGGCCCAGATACGCAGTATTTT. It codes for CASSQDMTRRGPDTQYF.

The chain couples TRBV7-3 to TRBJ2-5, with a weak D call TRBD2 (5 bases). Germline CDR1 and CDR2: SGHTA and FQGTGA. The V end lost 5 bases, the J end lost 5 bases, and 18 bases lay between the germline ends. This CDR3 is built from 15 residues. The CDR3, as DNA: TGTGCCAGCAGCCTCCGCCGGGGAGATTCCGAGACCCAGTACTTC. This gives the protein CASSLRRGDSETQYF. Variable domain in full (rest from reference TRBV7-3 and TRBJ2-5): GAGVSQTPSNKVTEKGKYVELRCDPISGHTALYWYRQSLGQGPEFLIYFQGTGAADDSGLPNDRFFAVRPEGSVSTLKIQRTERGDSAVYLCASSLRRGDSETQYFGPGTRLLVL.

This clone has a handful of counts. The chain links TRBV19 to TRBJ2-7; D is possibly TRBD1 (6 bases). This CDR3 is built from 15 residues. Per germline, CDR1 LNHDA and CDR2 SQIVND (reference sequence). V lost 1 base, J lost 4 bases, and 14 bases lay in between. CDR3 DNA sequence: TGTGCCAGTAGTATAGGGCAAGCGGACAGTTACGAGCAGTACTTC. This codes for CASSIGQADSYEQYF.

CDR3 loop: CATSRDRGGSYEQYF. CDR3 in DNA: TGTGCCACCAGCAGGGACAGGGGGGGCTCCTACGAGCAGTACTTC. The chain uses TRBV15 and TRBJ2-7; 10 bases line up with TRBD1. The germline gives CDR1 LNHNV, CDR2 YYDKDF (reference sequence). The J segment lost 0 bases and the V segment lost 3 bases, leaving 2 bases of the junction unmatched. The CDR3 is made up of 15 amino acids.

The CDR3, as DNA: TGTGCCAGTAGTATTGGTTCGGGAGGGAATCAGCCCCAGCATTTT. Its translation: CASSIGSGGNQPQHF. J is TRBJ1-5 and V is TRBV19; no definite D call. This CDR3 has 15 residues. V was clipped by 3 bases and J by 4 bases, with 13 bases between them. Germline V gives CDR1 LNHDA, CDR2 SQIVND (reference sequence).

This clone has only a few counts. J is TRBJ2-2 and V is TRBV3-1 (or the pseudogene TRBV3-2); 7 bases are a match to TRBD1. The CDR3 covers 15 residues. CDR1 and CDR2 from the germline V gene are LGHDT and YNNKEL (reference sequence). Germline trimming cut 1 base from V and 6 bases from J; bases unmatched to any gene: 5. The CDR3 protein is CASSQGMGQPGELFF. DNA of the CDR3: TGTGCCAGCAGCCAAGGGATGGGACAGCCCGGGGAGCTGTTTTTT.

J is TRBJ1-6 and V is TRBV6-2 or TRBV6-3; possible D gene TRBD1, 6 bases. In germline, CDR1 is MNHEY, CDR2 SVGEGT. Trimming pared 3 bases from V and 8 bases from J, leaving 17 bases between. The CDR3 is made up of 16 amino acids. CDR3 sequence: CASSYLFRGGDSPLHF. CDR3 DNA: TGTGCCAGCAGTTATCTCTTCAGAGGGGGGGATTCACCCCTCCACTTT.

CDR3 nucleotide sequence: TGTGCCAGCAGCTTAGTTGGGAGGAATGGCTACACCTTC. It yields the protein CASSLVGRNGYTF. This chain links TRBV7-2 with TRBJ1-2; D is unclear. Germline-derived CDR1 and CDR2 are SGHTA and FQGNSA. The CDR3 consists of 13 residues. Trimming cost V 1 base and J 6 bases, with 9 bases left between them.

The chain carries TRBV5-4 and TRBJ1-4, with D perhaps TRBD1 (5 bases). Germline-derived CDR1 and CDR2 are SGHNT and YYREEE (reference sequence). V was pared by 1 base and J by 7 bases, with 17 bases between. This CDR3 comprises 16 residues. Written as DNA, the CDR3 is TGTGCCAGCAGCTTGCGCCAGGGCTCGTGGAGTGAAAAACTGTTTTTT. Translated: CASSLRQGSWSEKLFF.

V and J are TRBV2 and TRBJ1-1; D unresolved. Germline lookup yields CDR1 SNHLY and CDR2 FYNNEI. The CDR3 loop spans 14 amino acids. The V gene lost 7 bases and the J gene lost 4 bases, with 16 bases spanning the gap. The DNA for the CDR3 is TGTGCCAGCATCGAACACAGAACCGGCACTGAAGCTTTCTTT. It translates to CASIEHRTGTEAFF.

This chain joins TRBV6-4 and TRBJ2-3; 8 bases are shared with TRBD1. V lost 8 bases to trimming and J lost 4 bases; unmatched junction nucleotides: 5. This CDR3 is 13 amino acids long. Germline-derived CDR1 and CDR2 are MRHNA and SNTAGT. In DNA form, the CDR3 reads TGTGCCAGCTCCGGACAGGGCGCAGATACGCAGTATTTT. Its translation is CASSGQGADTQYF.

This chain joins TRBV7-9 and TRBJ2-7, with a weak D call TRBD1 (6 bases). Trimming removed 5 bases at V and 5 bases at J, with 19 bases between. CDR1 and CDR2 (germline): SEHNR, FQNEAQ (reference sequence). This CDR3 contains 15 residues. The CDR3 spells CASSTWDTPRDEQYF. CDR3 in DNA: TGTGCCAGCAGCACCTGGGACACCCCGAGGGACGAGCAGTACTTC.

This clone was seen a few times. CDR3 amino acids: CASSQEWRKLGELFF. The CDR3 bases are TGTGCCAGCAGCCAAGAATGGCGGAAACTTGGGGAGCTGTTTTTT. J is TRBJ2-2 and V is TRBV3-1 (or the pseudogene TRBV3-2), with unresolved D. Trimming removed 0 bases from V and 8 bases from J, with 13 bases in between. The CDR3 length is 15 residues. CDR1 is LGHDT, CDR2 YNNKEL, per germline (reference sequence).

The chain employs TRBV28 and TRBJ2-4; 7 bases agree with TRBD2. Per the germline V gene, CDR1 is MDHEN and CDR2 is SYDVKM. The CDR3 totals 15 residues. Unmatched junction bases numbered 2, after V lost 2 bases and J lost 1 base. CDR3 nucleotide sequence: TGTGCCAGCAGTTTAGCGGGGGAGGCCAAAAACATTCAGTACTTC. This encodes CASSLAGEAKNIQYF. The complete variable domain, with remaining parts taken from reference TRBV28 and TRBJ2-4, reads DVKVTQSSRYLVKRTGEKVFLECVQDMDHENMFWYRQDPGLGLRLIYFSYDVKMKEKGDIPEGYSVSREKKERFSLILESASTNQTSMYLCASSLAGEAKNIQYFGAGTRLSVL.

This chain connects TRBV5-4 to TRBJ2-3; 10 positions match TRBD2. The CDR3 extends over 16 amino acids. The V segment lost 4 bases and the J segment 1 base; nucleotides outside the gene matches: 6. CDR1 SGHNT and CDR2 YYREEE come from the germline V gene (reference sequence). In DNA, the CDR3 is TGTGCCAGCAGCGGAGAGCGGGGGGGCCGCACAGATACGCAGTATTTT. Its protein product is CASSGERGGRTDTQYF. The whole variable domain, remainder taken from reference TRBV5-4 and TRBJ2-3, is ETGVTQSPTHLIKTRGQQVTLRCSSQSGHNTVSWYQQALGQGPQFIFQYYREEENGRGNFPPRFSGLQFPNYSSELNVNALELDDSALYLCASSGERGGRTDTQYFGPGTRLTVL.

This clone was detected once. The chain carries TRBV7-2 and TRBJ1-6; D perhaps matches TRBD1 (5 bases). Trimming stripped 1 base from V and 9 bases from J, with 13 bases between. CDR1 and CDR2 (germline): SGHTA, FQGNSA. This CDR3 has 15 residues. In DNA, the CDR3 is TGTGCCAGCAGCTTAGACGGCAGGGTGACTTCACCCCTCCACTTT. Protein sequence: CASSLDGRVTSPLHF.

The chain is built from TRBV19 and TRBJ2-5; tentatively, D is TRBD2 (6 bases). Germline values: CDR1 LNHDA, CDR2 SQIVND (reference sequence). The CDR3 covers 18 residues. The V and J ends lost 0 bases and 1 base respectively, with 18 bases between them. The CDR3 loop is CASSIDRAAGLLQETQYF. The CDR3 region has the DNA TGTGCCAGTAGTATAGATCGTGCGGCAGGACTACTCCAAGAGACCCAGTACTTC.

The chain is built from TRBV5-1 and TRBJ2-7; D unclear. CDR1 is SGHRS and CDR2 is YFSETQ in the germline V gene. This CDR3 spans 16 amino acids. V lost 2 bases and J lost 0, with 15 bases in between. The CDR3 region has the DNA TGCGCCAGCAGCTTCAGACCTACTTCTAGCTCCTACGAGCAGTACTTC. This encodes CASSFRPTSSSYEQYF.